One and the same sample provided the 9 T cell receptor beta chains below, sequenced in a study of blood T cell repertoires in COVID-19. TCRdb's table, derived via immunoSEQ multiplex PCR, lists solely in-frame clones and lacks some. The sample has 250,000 to 350,000 clones, approximately 83% seen once. Sequenced material: peripheral blood. These receptors were taken from a woman in her 30s who had recovered from COVID-19.

The chain carries TRBV7-2 and TRBJ1-6; D unclear. The germline V gene encodes CDR1 SGHTA and CDR2 FQGNSA. The CDR3 covers 17 residues. V lost 1 base and J lost 7, with 17 bases in between. This CDR3 reads CASSLGEGLSRNSPLHF. In nucleotides, the CDR3 is TGTGCCAGCAGCTTAGGCGAAGGTTTGTCGCGGAATTCACCCCTCCACTTT.

The chain uses TRBV15 and TRBJ2-3; 7 positions match TRBD1. J lost 4 bases, V lost 8 bases, and 6 bases had no gene match. The CDR3 loop spans 13 amino acids. CDR1 LNHNV and CDR2 YYDKDF come from the germline V gene (reference sequence). The CDR3 here is CATGQDGPDTQYF. In DNA form, the CDR3 reads TGTGCCACCGGACAGGATGGCCCAGATACGCAGTATTTT.

The V call is TRBV19, the J call TRBJ1-5; possibly TRBD1 for D (5 bases). The CDR3 consists of 17 residues. The germline V gene has CDR1 LNHDA and CDR2 SQIVND (reference sequence). The V and J ends lost 7 bases and 0 bases respectively, with 19 bases between them. The CDR3 here is CASTSIDSPYSNQPQHF. CDR3 DNA: TGTGCCAGTACCTCGATTGACAGCCCATATAGCAATCAGCCCCAGCATTTT.

This clone was counted only a few times. The V gene is TRBV2, the J gene TRBJ2-7; 8 bases align to TRBD2. This CDR3 spans 14 amino acids. Trimming removed 10 bases from V and 1 base from J; junction bases left unmatched: 9. Germline lookup yields CDR1 SNHLY and CDR2 FYNNEI. The DNA of the CDR3 is TGTGCCATCTCGAGCGGGAGTCTTTCCTACGAGCAGTACTTC. Its translation: CAISSGSLSYEQYF. Drawing the rest from reference TRBV2 and TRBJ2-7, the complete variable domain is EPEVTQTPSHQVTQMGQEVILRCVPISNHLYFYWYRQILGQKVEFLVSFYNNEISEKSEIFDDQFSVERPDGSNFTLKIRSTKLEDSAMYFCAISSGSLSYEQYFGPGTRLTVT.

This clone has only a few counts. V and J are TRBV7-3 and TRBJ2-2; a weak D match, TRBD2 (6 bases). The CDR3 contains 13 residues. Germline V CDR1 and CDR2: SGHTA, FQGTGA. V was clipped by 4 bases and J by 7 bases, with 10 bases between them. The CDR3 region is CASSSRGSGELFF. For the CDR3, the DNA is TGTGCCAGCAGCTCCCGGGGGAGCGGGGAGCTGTTTTTT.

This chain connects TRBV13 to TRBJ2-2; tentatively, D is TRBD2 (6 bases). This CDR3 region has 14 residues. Looked up from germline, CDR1 is PRHDT and CDR2 is FYEKMQ (reference sequence). Between the trimmed V and J ends, which lost 0 bases and 7 bases, there was a span of 9 bases. CDR3 protein: CASSLGLGGGELFF. DNA of the CDR3: TGTGCCAGCAGCTTAGGCCTGGGAGGCGGGGAGCTGTTTTTT.

This rearrangement joins TRBV19 to TRBJ1-1; D is unresolved. Trimming took 5 bases from V and 3 from J, leaving 16 bases between them. This CDR3 has 15 amino acids. CDR1 and CDR2 from the germline V gene are LNHDA and SQIVND (reference sequence). CDR3 DNA sequence: TGTGCCAGTAGTCGGGAGGGTTTGGGCGACACTGAAGCTTTCTTT. Its protein product is CASSREGLGDTEAFF.

V gene TRBV4-2 combines with J gene TRBJ2-5, with 7 positions matching TRBD2. The CDR3 has 18 amino acids. After removal of 3 bases from V and 5 bases from J, the junction contained 18 bases not matched to a gene. Germline loops: CDR1 LGHNA, CDR2 YNFKEQ. As DNA, the CDR3 is TGTGCCAGCAGCCAGGCCCGTCTTTCGAGCGGGGAAAGGGAGACCCAGTACTTC. This sequence encodes CASSQARLSSGERETQYF.

The chain uses TRBV10-2 and TRBJ2-2; D remains ambiguous. Per the germline V gene, CDR1 is WSHSY and CDR2 is SAAADI. This CDR3 has 15 amino acids. Trimming removed 7 bases at V and 4 bases at J, with 16 bases between. As DNA, the CDR3 is TGCGCCAGCATGCGCGGCGTAGACGGCACCGGGGAGCTGTTTTTT. This encodes CASMRGVDGTGELFF.